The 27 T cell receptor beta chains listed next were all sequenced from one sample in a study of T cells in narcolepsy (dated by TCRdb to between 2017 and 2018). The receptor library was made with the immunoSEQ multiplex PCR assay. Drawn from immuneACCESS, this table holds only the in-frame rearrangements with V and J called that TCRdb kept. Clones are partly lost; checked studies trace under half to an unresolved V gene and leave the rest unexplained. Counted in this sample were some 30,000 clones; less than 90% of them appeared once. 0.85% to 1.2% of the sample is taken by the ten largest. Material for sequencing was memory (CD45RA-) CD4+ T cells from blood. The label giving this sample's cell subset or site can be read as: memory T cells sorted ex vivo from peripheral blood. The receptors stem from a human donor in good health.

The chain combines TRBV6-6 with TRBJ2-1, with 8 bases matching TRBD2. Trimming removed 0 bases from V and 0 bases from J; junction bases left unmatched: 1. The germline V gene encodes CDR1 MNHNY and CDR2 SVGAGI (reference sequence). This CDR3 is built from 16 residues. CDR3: CASSYSSGSSYNEQFF. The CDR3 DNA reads TGTGCCAGCAGTTACTCGAGCGGGAGCTCCTACAATGAGCAGTTCTTC.

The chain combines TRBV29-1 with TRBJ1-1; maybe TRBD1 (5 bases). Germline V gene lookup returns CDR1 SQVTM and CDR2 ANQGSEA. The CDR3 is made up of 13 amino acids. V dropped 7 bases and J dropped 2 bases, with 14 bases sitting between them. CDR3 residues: CSARGGPNTEAFF. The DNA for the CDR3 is TGCAGCGCGAGGGGAGGACCTAACACTGAAGCTTTCTTT.

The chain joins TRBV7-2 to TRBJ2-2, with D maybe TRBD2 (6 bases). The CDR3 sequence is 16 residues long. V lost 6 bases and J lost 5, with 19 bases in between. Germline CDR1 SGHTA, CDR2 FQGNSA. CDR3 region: CASSFSRRAGTGELFF. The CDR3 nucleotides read TGTGCCAGCAGTTTCTCCCGGCGCGCGGGGACCGGGGAGCTGTTTTTT.

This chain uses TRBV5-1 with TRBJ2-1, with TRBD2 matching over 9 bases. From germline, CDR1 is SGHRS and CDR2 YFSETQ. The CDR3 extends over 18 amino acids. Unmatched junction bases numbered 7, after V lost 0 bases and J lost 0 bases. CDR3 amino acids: CASSLGLAGKSSYNEQFF. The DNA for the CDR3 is TGCGCCAGCAGCTTGGGGCTAGCGGGAAAAAGCTCCTACAATGAGCAGTTCTTC.

The CDR3 region has the DNA TGTGCCAGCAGAACTAGCGGGGTGGGGACCCAGTACTTC. Encoded protein: CASRTSGVGTQYF. The chain couples TRBV28 to TRBJ2-5; 10 nucleotides match TRBD2. CDR1 MDHEN and CDR2 SYDVKM come from the germline V gene. V lost 6 bases, J lost 7 bases, and 5 bases stayed unmatched. The CDR3 contains 13 residues.

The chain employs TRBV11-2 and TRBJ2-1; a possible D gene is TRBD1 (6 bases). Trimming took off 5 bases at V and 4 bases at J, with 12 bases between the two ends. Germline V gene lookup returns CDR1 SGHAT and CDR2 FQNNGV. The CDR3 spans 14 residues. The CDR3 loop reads CASSPPDRYNEQFF. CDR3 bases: TGTGCCAGCAGCCCCCCCGACAGGTACAATGAGCAGTTCTTC.

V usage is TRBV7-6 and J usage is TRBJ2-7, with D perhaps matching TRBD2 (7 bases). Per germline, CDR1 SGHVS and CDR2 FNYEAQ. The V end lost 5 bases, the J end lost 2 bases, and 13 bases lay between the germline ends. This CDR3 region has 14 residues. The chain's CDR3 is CASSNREGAYEQYF. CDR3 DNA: TGTGCCAGCAGCAACAGGGAGGGAGCCTACGAGCAGTACTTC.

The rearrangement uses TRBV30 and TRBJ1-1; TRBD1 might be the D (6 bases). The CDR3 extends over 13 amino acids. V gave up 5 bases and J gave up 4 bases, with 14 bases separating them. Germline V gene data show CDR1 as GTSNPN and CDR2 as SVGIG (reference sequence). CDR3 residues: CAWDQGRGTEAFF. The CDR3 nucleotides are TGTGCCTGGGACCAGGGGAGGGGCACTGAAGCTTTCTTT.

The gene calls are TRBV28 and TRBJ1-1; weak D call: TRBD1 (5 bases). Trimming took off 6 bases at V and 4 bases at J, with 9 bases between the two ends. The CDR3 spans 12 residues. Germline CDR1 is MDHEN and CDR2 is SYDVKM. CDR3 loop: CASSSGGTEAFF. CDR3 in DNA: TGTGCCAGCAGCTCTGGGGGCACTGAAGCTTTCTTT.

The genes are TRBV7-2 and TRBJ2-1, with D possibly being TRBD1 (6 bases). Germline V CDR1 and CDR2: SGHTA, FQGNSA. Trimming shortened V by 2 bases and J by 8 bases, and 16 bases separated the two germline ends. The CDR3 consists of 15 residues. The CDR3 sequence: CASSLRWAGDDEQFF. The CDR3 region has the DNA TGTGCCAGCAGCTTAAGGTGGGCAGGGGACGATGAGCAGTTCTTC.

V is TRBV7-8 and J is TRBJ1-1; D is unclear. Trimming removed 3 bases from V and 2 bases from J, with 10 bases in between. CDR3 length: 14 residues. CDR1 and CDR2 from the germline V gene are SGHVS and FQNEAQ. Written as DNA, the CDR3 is TGTGCCAGCAGCTTTTCGACGGGAAACACTGAAGCTTTCTTT. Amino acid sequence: CASSFSTGNTEAFF.

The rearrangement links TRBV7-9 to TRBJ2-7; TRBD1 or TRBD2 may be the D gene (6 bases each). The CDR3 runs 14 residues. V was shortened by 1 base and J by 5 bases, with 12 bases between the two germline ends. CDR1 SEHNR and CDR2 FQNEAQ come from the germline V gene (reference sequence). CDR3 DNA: TGTGCCAGCAGCTTAGGGGGGGCCAATGACGAGCAGTACTTC. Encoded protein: CASSLGGANDEQYF.

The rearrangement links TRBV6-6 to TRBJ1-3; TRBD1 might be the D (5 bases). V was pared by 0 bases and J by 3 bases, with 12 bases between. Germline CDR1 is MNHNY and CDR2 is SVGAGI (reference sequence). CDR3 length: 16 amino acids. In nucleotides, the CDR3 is TGTGCCAGCAGTTACTCGACGGGGCGCGGTGGAAACACCATATATTTT. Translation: CASSYSTGRGGNTIYF.

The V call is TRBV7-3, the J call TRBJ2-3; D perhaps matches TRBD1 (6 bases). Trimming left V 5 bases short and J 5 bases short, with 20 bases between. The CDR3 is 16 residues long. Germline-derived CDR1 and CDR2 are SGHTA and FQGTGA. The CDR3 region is CASSEQPGHLGDTQYF. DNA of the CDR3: TGTGCCAGCAGCGAGCAGCCGGGACACCTAGGAGATACGCAGTATTTT. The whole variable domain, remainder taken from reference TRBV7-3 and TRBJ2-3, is GAGVSQTPSNKVTEKGKYVELRCDPISGHTALYWYRQSLGQGPEFLIYFQGTGAADDSGLPNDRFFAVRPEGSVSTLKIQRTERGDSAVYLCASSEQPGHLGDTQYFGPGTRLTVL.

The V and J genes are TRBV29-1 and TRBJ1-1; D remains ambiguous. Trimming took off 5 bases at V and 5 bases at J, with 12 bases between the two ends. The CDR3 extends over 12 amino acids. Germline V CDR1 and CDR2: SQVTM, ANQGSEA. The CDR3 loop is CSVTWAGTEAFF. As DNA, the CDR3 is TGCAGCGTTACATGGGCCGGTACTGAAGCTTTCTTT.

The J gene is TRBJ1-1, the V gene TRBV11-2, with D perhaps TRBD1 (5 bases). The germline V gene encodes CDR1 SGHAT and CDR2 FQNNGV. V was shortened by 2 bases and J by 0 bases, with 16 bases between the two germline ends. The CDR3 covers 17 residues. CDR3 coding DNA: TGTGCCAGCAGCTTAAGGGGCCGTGACAGATTGAACACTGAAGCTTTCTTT. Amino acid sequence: CASSLRGRDRLNTEAFF.

CDR3 nucleotides: TGTGCCAGCAGTTTGCTAAGTTACCGATACAAAGGTCGGGCCAACGTCCTGACTTTC. Encoded protein: CASSLLSYRYKGRANVLTF. The chain couples TRBV2 to TRBJ2-6; unclear D gene. This CDR3 spans 19 amino acids. The germline V gene encodes CDR1 SNHLY and CDR2 FYNNEI. The ends were cut back, 5 bases at V and 5 bases at J, with 25 bases in the middle.

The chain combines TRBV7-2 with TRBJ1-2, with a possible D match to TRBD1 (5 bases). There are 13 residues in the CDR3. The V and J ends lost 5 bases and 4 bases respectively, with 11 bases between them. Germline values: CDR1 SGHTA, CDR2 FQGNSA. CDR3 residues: CASSPGTVYGYTF. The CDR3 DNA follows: TGTGCCAGCAGCCCCGGGACGGTCTATGGCTACACCTTC.

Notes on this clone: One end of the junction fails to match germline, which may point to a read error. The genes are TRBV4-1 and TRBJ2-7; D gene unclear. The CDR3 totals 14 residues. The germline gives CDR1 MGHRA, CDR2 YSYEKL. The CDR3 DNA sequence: TGTGCCAGCAGCCAAGACCCCGGGTACTACGAGCAGTACTTC. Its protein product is CASSQDPGYYEQYF.

CDR3 residues: CASSTGQANTEAFF. In DNA, the CDR3 is TGCGCCAGCAGCACGGGACAGGCAAACACTGAAGCTTTCTTT. This chain joins TRBV5-1 and TRBJ1-1, with 8 bases aligning to TRBD1. The germline V gene has CDR1 SGHRS and CDR2 YFSETQ. This CDR3 is 14 amino acids long. J lost 2 bases, V lost 4 bases, and 4 bases had no gene match.

The CDR3 region is CASSIGGAPNSPLHF. The DNA of the CDR3 is TGTGCCAGTAGTATTGGCGGGGCCCCTAATTCACCCCTCCACTTT. The chain links TRBV19 to TRBJ1-6, with D perhaps matching TRBD1 (5 bases). The germline V gene encodes CDR1 LNHDA and CDR2 SQIVND (reference sequence). The CDR3 consists of 15 residues. Trimming removed 3 bases at V and 6 bases at J, with 12 bases between. The full variable domain, its missing parts supplied by reference TRBV19 and TRBJ1-6, is DGGITQSPKYLFRKEGQNVTLSCEQNLNHDAMYWYRQDPGQGLRLIYYSQIVNDFQKGDIAEGYSVSREKKESFPLTVTSAQKNPTAFYLCASSIGGAPNSPLHFGNGTRLTVT.

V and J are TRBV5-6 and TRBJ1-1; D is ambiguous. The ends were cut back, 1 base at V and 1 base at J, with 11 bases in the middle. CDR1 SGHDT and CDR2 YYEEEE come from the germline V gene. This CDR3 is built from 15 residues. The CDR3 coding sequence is TGTGCCAGCAGCTTGCGTTTCGGACCGAACACTGAAGCTTTCTTT. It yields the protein CASSLRFGPNTEAFF.

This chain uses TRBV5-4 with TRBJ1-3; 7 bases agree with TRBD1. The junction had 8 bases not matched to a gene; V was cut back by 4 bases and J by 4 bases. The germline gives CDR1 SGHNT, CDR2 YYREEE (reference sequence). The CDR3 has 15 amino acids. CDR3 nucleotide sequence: TGTGCCAGCAGCGGAGCCGGGACAGCCGGAAACACCATATATTTT. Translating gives CASSGAGTAGNTIYF. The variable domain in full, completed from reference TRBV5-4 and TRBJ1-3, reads ETGVTQSPTHLIKTRGQQVTLRCSSQSGHNTVSWYQQALGQGPQFIFQYYREEENGRGNFPPRFSGLQFPNYSSELNVNALELDDSALYLCASSGAGTAGNTIYFGEGSWLTVV.

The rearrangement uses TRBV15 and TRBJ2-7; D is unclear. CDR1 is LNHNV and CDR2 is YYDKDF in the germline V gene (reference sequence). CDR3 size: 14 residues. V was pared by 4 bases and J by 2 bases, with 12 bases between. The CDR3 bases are TGTGCCACCAGCACCTCACCCGCTGCCTACGAGCAGTACTTC. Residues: CATSTSPAAYEQYF.

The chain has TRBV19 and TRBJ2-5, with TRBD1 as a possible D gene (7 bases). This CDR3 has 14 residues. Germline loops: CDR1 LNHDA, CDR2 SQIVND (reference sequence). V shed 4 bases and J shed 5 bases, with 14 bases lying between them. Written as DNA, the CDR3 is TGTGCCAGTAGTACCTCGACAGGGAGGGAGACCCAGTACTTC. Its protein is CASSTSTGRETQYF.

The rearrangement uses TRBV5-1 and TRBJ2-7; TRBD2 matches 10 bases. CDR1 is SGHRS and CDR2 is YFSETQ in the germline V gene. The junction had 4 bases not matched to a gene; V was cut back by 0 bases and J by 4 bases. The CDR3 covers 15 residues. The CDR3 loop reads CASSLEASGGYEQYF. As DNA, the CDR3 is TGCGCCAGCAGCTTGGAGGCTAGCGGGGGTTACGAGCAGTACTTC.

CDR3 sequence (DNA): TGTGCCAGCAGCCTAGGACTAGCGGTTGAGCAGTTCTTC. It translates to CASSLGLAVEQFF. This chain connects TRBV5-4 to TRBJ2-1; TRBD2 matches at 10 bases. Germline assignment: CDR1 SGHNT and CDR2 YYREEE (reference sequence). Trimming took 4 bases from V and 9 from J; bases not matched to a gene: 4. The CDR3 contains 13 residues.